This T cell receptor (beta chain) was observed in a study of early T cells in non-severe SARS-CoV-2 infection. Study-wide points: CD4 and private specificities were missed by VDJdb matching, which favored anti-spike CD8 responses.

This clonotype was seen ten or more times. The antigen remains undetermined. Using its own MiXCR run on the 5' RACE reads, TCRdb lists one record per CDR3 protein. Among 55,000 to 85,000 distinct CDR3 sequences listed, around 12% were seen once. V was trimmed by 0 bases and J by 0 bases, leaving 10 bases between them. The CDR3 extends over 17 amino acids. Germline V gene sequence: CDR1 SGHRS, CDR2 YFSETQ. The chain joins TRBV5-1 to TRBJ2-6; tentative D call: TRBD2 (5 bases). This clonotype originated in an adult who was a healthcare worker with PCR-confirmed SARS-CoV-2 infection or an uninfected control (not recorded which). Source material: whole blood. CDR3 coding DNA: TGCGCCAGCAGCTTGGACGGGATGGGCTCTGGGGCCAACGTCCTGACTTTC. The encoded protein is CASSLDGMGSGANVLTF. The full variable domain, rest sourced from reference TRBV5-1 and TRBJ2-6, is KAGVTQTPRYLIKTRGQQVTLSCSPISGHRSVSWYQQTPGQGLQFLFEYFSETQRNKGNFPGRFSGRQFSNSRSEMNVSTLELGDSALYLCASSLDGMGSGANVLTFGAGSRLTVL.